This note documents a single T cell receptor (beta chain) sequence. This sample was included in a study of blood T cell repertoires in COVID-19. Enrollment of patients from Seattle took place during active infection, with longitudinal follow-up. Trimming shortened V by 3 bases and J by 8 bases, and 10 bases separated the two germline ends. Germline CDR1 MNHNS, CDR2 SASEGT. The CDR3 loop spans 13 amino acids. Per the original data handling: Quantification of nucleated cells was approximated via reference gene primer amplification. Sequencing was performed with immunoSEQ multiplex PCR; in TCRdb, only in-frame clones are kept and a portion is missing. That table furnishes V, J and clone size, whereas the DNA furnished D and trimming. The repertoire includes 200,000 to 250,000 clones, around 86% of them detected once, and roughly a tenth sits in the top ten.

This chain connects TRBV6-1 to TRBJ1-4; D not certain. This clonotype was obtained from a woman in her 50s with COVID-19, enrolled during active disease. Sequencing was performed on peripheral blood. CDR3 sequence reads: CASSDPYGEKLFF. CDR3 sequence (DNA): TGTGCCAGCAGTGACCCATACGGGGAAAAACTGTTTTTT.